This T cell receptor beta chain was observed in a study of T-cell memory formation after mild COVID-19. Study-level points and caveats: For second-wave clones that peaked at day 37, SARS-CoV-2 specificity went unverified. Some SARS-CoV-2-responding clones were already detected in memory before infection. Clones that contracted from day 15 to 85 had balanced CD4/CD8; later expanders were CD4+ biased.

5'RACE primed from the constant segment yielded TCR alpha and TCR beta cDNA libraries bearing sample barcodes and UMIs. One entry per CDR3 protein results from TCRdb running MiXCR on the 5' RACE reads. The table lists approximately 150,000 distinct CDR3 sequences, 15% to 20% of them singletons. This clonotype was detected a few times. The antigen is undetermined. Per germline, CDR1 MNHEY and CDR2 SMNVEV (reference sequence). Trimming left V 3 bases short and J 7 bases short, with 12 bases between. The CDR3 runs 13 residues. This chain joins TRBV27 and TRBJ1-2; D possibly corresponds to TRBD1 (6 bases). The receptor comes from an adult woman who had mild COVID-19 (a few samples of this study predate the infection). Cell type and time point are not known. Specimen: PBMCs or a T cell subset sorted from them (not recorded which). The CDR3 spells CASSFRGGSGYTF. The CDR3 nucleotides read TGTGCCAGCAGTTTTCGAGGGGGTAGTGGCTACACCTTC.